Below, one T cell receptor beta chain is given with its context. Antigen specificity is unknown. This specimen comes from a study of cytomegalovirus exposure and HLA in healthy donors. As for the study in general: The approximately 600 first-cohort repertoires shared a platform with the 120 or so validation repertoires, as reported in a later analysis.

Whole-study results and caveats: With high specificity and sensitivity, the classifier reportedly diagnosed cytomegalovirus status.

This CDR3 contains 16 residues. In germline, CDR1 is KGHSH, CDR2 LQKENI. Trimming shortened V by 0 bases and J by 10 bases, and 19 bases separated the two germline ends. This table comes from immunoSEQ multiplex PCR, and its TCRdb copy is limited to in-frame clones, with some not included. The sample has some 150,000 clones; 88% are singletons. The specimen was PBMCs. The chain is built from TRBV18 and TRBJ2-1, with a tentative D call TRBD2 (5 bases). This clonotype originated in a man aged 18 to 29 in good health and CMV-seronegative. The CDR3 loop reads CASSPPRSEAAPEQFF. The CDR3 DNA is TGTGCCAGCTCACCACCGCGGTCGGAAGCGGCCCCCGAGCAGTTCTTC. Full variable domain (missing parts from reference TRBV18 and TRBJ2-1): NAGVMQNPRHLVRRRGQEARLRCSPMKGHSHVYWYRQLPEEGLKFMVYLQKENIIDESGMPKERFSAEFPKEGPSILRIQQVVRGDSAAYFCASSPPRSEAAPEQFFGPGTRLTVL.